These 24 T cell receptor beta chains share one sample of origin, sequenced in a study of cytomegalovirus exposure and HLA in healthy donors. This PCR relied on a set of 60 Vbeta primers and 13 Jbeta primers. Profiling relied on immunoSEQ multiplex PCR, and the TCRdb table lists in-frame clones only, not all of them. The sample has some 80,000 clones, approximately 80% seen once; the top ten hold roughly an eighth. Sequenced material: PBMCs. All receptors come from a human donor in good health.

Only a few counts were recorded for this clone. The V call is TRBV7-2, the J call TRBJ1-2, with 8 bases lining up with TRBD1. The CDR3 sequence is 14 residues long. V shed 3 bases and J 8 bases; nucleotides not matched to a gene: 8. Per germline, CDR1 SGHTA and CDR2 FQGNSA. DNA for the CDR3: TGTGCCAGCAGCTTTGGTGGACAGGGTATGGGCTACACCTTC. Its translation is CASSFGGQGMGYTF.

CDR3 sequence reads: CASSSQGTVNGYTF. CDR3 in DNA: TGTGCCAGCAGCTCACAGGGGACGGTGAATGGCTACACCTTC. The chain carries TRBV7-2 and TRBJ1-2; the match to TRBD1 covers 7 bases. Germline trimming cut 4 bases from V and 6 bases from J; bases unmatched to any gene: 8. The CDR3 runs 14 residues. From germline, CDR1 is SGHTA and CDR2 FQGNSA. The variable domain in full, with the rest retrieved from reference TRBV7-2 and TRBJ1-2, is GAGVSQSPSNKVTEKGKDVELRCDPISGHTALYWYRQSLGQGLEFLIYFQGNSAPDKSGLPSDRFSAERTGGSVSTLTIQRTQQEDSAVYLCASSSQGTVNGYTFGSGTRLTVV.

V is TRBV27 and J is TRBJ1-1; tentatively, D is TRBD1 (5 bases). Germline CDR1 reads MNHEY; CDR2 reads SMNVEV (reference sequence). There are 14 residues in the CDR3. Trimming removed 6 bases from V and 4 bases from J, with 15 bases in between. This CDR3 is CASSLGGTGTEAFF. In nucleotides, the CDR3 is TGTGCCAGCAGCCTGGGGGGGACCGGCACTGAAGCTTTCTTT.

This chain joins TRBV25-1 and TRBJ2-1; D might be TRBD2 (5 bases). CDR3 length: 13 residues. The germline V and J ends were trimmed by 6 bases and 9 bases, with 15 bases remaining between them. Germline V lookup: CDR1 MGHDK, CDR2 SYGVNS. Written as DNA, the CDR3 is TGTGCCAGCAGGGCTAGCCCCCCAGGTGAGCAGTTCTTC. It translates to CASRASPPGEQFF.

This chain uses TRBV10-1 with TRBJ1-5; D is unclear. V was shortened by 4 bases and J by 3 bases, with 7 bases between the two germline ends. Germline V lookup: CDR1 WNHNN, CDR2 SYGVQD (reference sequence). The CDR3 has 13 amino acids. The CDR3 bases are TGCGCCAGCAGTGGCGGGGTCAATCAGCCCCAGCATTTT. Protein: CASSGGVNQPQHF.

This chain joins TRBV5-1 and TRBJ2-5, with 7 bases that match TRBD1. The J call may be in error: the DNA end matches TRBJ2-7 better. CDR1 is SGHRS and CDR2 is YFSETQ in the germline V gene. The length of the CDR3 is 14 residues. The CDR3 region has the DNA TGCGCCAGCAGCTTGGGTACAGGGGTTTCCGAGCAGTACTTC. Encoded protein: CASSLGTGVSEQYF.

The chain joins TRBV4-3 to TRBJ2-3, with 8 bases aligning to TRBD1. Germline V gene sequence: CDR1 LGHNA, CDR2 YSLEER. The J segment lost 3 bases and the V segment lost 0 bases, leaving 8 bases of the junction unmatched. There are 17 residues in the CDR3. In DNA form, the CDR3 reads TGCGCCAGCAGCCAAGATGGCACAGGGGGGTCTACAGATACGCAGTATTTT. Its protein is CASSQDGTGGSTDTQYF.

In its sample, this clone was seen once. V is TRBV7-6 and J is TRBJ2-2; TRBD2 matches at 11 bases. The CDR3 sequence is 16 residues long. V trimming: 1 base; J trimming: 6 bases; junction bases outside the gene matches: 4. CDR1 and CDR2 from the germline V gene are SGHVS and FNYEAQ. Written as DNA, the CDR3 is TGTGCCAGCAGCTTAGGCCTAGCGGGGGGTGCCGGGGAGCTGTTTTTT. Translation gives CASSLGLAGGAGELFF. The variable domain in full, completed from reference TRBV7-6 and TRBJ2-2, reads GAGVSQSPRYKVTKRGQDVALRCDPISGHVSLYWYRQALGQGPEFLTYFNYEAQQDKSGLPNDRFSAERPEGSISTLTIQRTEQRDSAMYRCASSLGLAGGAGELFFGEGSRLTVL.

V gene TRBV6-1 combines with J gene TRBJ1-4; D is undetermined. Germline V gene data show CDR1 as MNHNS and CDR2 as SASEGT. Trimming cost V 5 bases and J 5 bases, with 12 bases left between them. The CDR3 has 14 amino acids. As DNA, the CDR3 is TGTGCCAGCAGTCAATCGAGGGCAAATGAAAAACTGTTTTTT. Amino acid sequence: CASSQSRANEKLFF.

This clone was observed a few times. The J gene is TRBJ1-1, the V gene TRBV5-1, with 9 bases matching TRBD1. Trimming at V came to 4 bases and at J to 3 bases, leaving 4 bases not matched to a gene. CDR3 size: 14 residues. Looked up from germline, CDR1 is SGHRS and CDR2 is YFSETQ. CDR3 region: CASSRDRADTEAFF. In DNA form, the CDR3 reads TGCGCCAGCAGCCGGGACAGGGCGGACACTGAAGCTTTCTTT.

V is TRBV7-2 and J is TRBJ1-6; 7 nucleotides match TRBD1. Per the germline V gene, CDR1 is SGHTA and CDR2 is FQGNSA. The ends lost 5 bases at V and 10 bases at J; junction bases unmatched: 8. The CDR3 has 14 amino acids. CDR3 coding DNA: TGTGCCAGCAGCCTCGCCCAGGGGGGATCACCCCTCCACTTT. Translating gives CASSLAQGGSPLHF.

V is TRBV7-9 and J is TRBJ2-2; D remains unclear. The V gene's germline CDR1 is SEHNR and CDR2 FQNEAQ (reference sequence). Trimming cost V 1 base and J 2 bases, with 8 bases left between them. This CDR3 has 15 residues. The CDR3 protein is CASSLGTPNTGELFF. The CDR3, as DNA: TGTGCCAGCAGCTTAGGTACACCAAACACCGGGGAGCTGTTTTTT.

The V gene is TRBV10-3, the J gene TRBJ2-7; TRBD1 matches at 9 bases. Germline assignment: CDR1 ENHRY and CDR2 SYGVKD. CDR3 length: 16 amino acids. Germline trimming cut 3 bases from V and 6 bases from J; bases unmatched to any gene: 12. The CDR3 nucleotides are TGTGCCATCAGTGACTGGGACAGGGCTACGCCGTCCGAGCAGTACTTC. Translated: CAISDWDRATPSEQYF.

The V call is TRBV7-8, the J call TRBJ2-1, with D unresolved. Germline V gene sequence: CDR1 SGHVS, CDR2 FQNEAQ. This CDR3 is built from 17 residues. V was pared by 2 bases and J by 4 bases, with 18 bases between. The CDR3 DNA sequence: TGTGCCAGCAGCTTACGTGGCCGCCTTGTCCTTTACAATGAGCAGTTCTTC. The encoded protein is CASSLRGRLVLYNEQFF.

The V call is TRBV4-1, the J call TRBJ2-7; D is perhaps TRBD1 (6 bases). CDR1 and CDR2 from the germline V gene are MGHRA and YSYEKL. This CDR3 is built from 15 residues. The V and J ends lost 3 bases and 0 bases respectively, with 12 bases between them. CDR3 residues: CASSQRGLGSYEQYF. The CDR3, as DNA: TGCGCCAGCAGCCAGAGGGGGTTAGGCTCCTACGAGCAGTACTTC.

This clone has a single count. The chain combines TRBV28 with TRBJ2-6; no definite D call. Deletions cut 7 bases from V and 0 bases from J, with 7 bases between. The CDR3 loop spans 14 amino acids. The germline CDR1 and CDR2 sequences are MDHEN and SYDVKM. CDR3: CASNVDSGANVLTF. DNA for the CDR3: TGTGCCAGCAACGTAGACTCTGGGGCCAACGTCCTGACTTTC.

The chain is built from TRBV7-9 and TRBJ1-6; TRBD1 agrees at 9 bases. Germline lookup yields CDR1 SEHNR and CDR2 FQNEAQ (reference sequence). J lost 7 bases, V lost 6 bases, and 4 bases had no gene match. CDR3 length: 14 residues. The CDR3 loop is CASSQTGGNSPLHF. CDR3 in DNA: TGTGCCAGCAGTCAGACAGGGGGAAATTCACCCCTCCACTTT.

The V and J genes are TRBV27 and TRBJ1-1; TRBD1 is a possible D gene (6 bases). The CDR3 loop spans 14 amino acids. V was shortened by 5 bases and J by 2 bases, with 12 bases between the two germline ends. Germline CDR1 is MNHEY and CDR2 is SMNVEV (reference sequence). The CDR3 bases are TGTGCCAGCAGTAATAGGGGGGGCAACACTGAAGCTTTCTTT. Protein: CASSNRGGNTEAFF.

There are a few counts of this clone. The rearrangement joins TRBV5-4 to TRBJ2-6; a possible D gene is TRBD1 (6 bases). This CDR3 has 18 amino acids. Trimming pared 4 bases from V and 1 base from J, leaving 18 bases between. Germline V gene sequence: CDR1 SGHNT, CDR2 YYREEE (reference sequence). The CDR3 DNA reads TGTGCCAGCAGCAGCAGACAGGTGGGGAGATCTGGGGCCAACGTCCTGACTTTC. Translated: CASSSRQVGRSGANVLTF.

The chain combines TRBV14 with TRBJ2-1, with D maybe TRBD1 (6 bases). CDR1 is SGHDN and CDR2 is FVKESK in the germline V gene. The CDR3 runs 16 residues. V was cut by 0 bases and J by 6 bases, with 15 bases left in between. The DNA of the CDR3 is TGTGCCAGCAGCCAAGATGTTGGGGGCTATTTCAATGAGCAGTTCTTC. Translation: CASSQDVGGYFNEQFF.

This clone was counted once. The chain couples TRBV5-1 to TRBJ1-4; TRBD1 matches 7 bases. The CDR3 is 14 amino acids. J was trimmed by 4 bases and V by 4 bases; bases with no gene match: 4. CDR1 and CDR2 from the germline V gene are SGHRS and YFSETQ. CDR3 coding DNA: TGCGCCAGCAGCCAAGGGACAGTTAATGAAAAACTGTTTTTT. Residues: CASSQGTVNEKLFF.

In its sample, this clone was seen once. The CDR3, as DNA: TGCGCCAGCAGCTTAGGGACAGGGGCAGATCGGGGCACCGGGGAGCTGTTTTTT. It yields the protein CASSLGTGADRGTGELFF. The chain is built from TRBV5-1 and TRBJ2-2; the match to TRBD1 covers 10 bases. In germline, CDR1 is SGHRS, CDR2 YFSETQ. V lost 2 bases to trimming and J lost 4 bases; unmatched junction nucleotides: 11. CDR3 length: 18 amino acids.

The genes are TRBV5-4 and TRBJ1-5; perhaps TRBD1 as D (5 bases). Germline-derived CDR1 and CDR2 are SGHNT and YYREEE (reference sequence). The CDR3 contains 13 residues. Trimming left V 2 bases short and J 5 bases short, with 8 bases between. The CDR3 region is CASSFGGDQPQHF. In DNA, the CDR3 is TGTGCCAGCAGCTTTGGGGGGGATCAGCCCCAGCATTTT.

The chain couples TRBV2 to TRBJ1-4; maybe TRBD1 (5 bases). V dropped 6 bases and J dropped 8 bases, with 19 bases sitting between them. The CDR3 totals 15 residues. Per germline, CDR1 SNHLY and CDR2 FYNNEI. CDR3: CASRLSGFQTEKLFF. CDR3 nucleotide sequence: TGTGCCAGCAGATTATCAGGGTTTCAGACGGAAAAACTGTTTTTT.